This record looks at one T cell receptor beta chain sequence and its context. The repertoire was sequenced with immunoSEQ multiplex PCR; TCRdb's copy has only in-frame clones and lacks some. The profile shows about 70,000 clones, about four fifths of them singletons. The V and J ends lost 3 bases and 5 bases, in that order; junction bases with no gene match: 12. Germline values: CDR1 SGHVS, CDR2 FNYEAQ. This CDR3 has 17 residues. The data belong to a study of control samples from healthy donors and cancer patients. The chain is built from TRBV7-6 and TRBJ2-5, with 10 positions matching TRBD2. This TCR was sampled from a woman between 50 and 59 years old with lung cancer. The specimen sequenced was PBMCs. The CDR3 DNA is TGTGCCAGCAGCTTTGGTCTAGCGGGGGCTATGGGGGAGACCCAGTACTTC. The encoded protein is CASSFGLAGAMGETQYF.